This TCR beta chain was profiled in a study of T cell responses to AZD1222 COVID-19 vaccine. Losses at the gene ends were 4 bases for V and 1 base for J; bases not matched to a gene: 5. The germline V gene has CDR1 SGHRS and CDR2 YFSETQ. The CDR3 runs 15 residues. Broader study findings: Once two AZD1222 doses were given, Spike-specific TCR breadth and depth went up.

Produced via immunoSEQ multiplex PCR; TCRdb's table is partial and in-frame only. The table has nearly 90,000 clones, around nine tenths seen once. Comment on this clone: What it recognizes is unknown.

Specimen: peripheral blood, collected on day 0 of MenACWY control vaccination. This receptor was obtained from an adult in good health. The J gene is TRBJ1-1, the V gene TRBV5-1; 9 bases agree with TRBD1. CDR3 sequence (DNA): TGCGCCAGCAGCAGGACAGGGGCACAGAACACTGAAGCTTTCTTT. Protein product: CASSRTGAQNTEAFF.